These T cell receptor beta chains were read from a single sample in a study of T cell responses to AZD1222 COVID-19 vaccine. Sequencing was performed with immunoSEQ multiplex PCR; in TCRdb, only in-frame clones are kept and a portion is missing. The sample comprises 120,000 to 150,000 clones, roughly 80% of which are singletons, and roughly 4.3% rests with the top ten. Sample: peripheral blood, taken on day 0 of MenACWY control vaccination. Source of these receptors: an adult in good health. Both conserved end residues are part of each CDR3.

length: 14
V: TRBV29-1
CDR3: CSVGAEGNSEKLFF

length: 15
V: TRBV7-2
CDR3: CASSLRFQGAGELFF

length: 14
V: TRBV18
CDR3: CASSERTGREKLFF

length: 11
V: TRBV7-2
CDR3: CASSRGFQQFF

length: 17
V: TRBV5-4
CDR3: CASSLEGARGLNTEAFF

length: 14
V: TRBV5-1
CDR3: CASTVRPGYYEQYF

length: 17
V: TRBV27
CDR3: CASSLSVPGRVAYEQYF

length: 13
V: TRBV2
CDR3: CASSGTGYQPQHF

length: 13
V: TRBV6-5
CDR3: CASSPDSNYGYTF

length: 13
V: TRBV6-6
CDR3: CASSKKAPTEAFF

length: 18
V: TRBV9
CDR3: CASSSPLGTNARNTEAFF

length: 13
V: TRBV25-1
CDR3: CASSDPGRGKQYF

length: 15
V: TRBV21-1
CDR3: CASSNKGKENTEAFF

length: 15
V: TRBV7-3
CDR3: CASSILAGVGNEQFF

length: 16
V: TRBV4-1
CDR3: CASSPWTGTNTGELFF

length: 15
V: TRBV10-2
CDR3: CASSHRDRGPDEQYF

length: 12
V: TRBV12-3/TRBV12-4
CDR3: CASSLGRTEAFF

length: 13
V: TRBV11-1
CDR3: CASSLASGVGYTF

length: 17
V: TRBV29-1
CDR3: CSVDGGQGPSSYNEQFF

length: 15
V: TRBV5-6
CDR3: CASSSTGGGFNEAFF

length: 19
V: TRBV7-9
CDR3: CASSIPEELAGHRAETQYF

length: 14
V: TRBV24-1
CDR3: CATSDLSGEEELFF

length: 13
V: TRBV30
CDR3: CAWSEGAREKLFF

length: 13
V: TRBV18
CDR3: CASSLKMNTEAFF

length: 17
V: TRBV19
CDR3: CASSIPNVLGAGNTIYF

length: 17
V: TRBV7-2
CDR3: CASSLFGRSLSGNTIYF

length: 13
V: TRBV29-1
CDR3: CSVQETGNTEAFF

length: 14
V: TRBV2
CDR3: CASTRQGGNQPQHF

length: 16
V: TRBV4-1
CDR3: CASSQDEGRGDYGYTF

length: 16
V: TRBV29-1
CDR3: CSVEFPPGAINYGYTF

length: 16
V: TRBV11-2
CDR3: CASSFEGQGAFGGYTF

length: 15
V: TRBV10-3
CDR3: CAIRTLAGGPDTQYF

length: 18
V: TRBV4-2
CDR3: CASSQEYGPGIPADTQYF

length: 17
V: TRBV19
CDR3: CASTRGGLLNSNSPLHF

length: 16
V: TRBV5-4
CDR3: CASSFSGTSRANEQFF

length: 16
V: TRBV19
CDR3: CASSPSAGWIGQPQHF

length: 15
V: TRBV4-1
CDR3: CASSQVRGSNTEAFF

length: 14
V: TRBV5-1
CDR3: CASSLASGGNEQFF

length: 16
V: TRBV15
CDR3: CATSGGKRQGGQPQHF

length: 11
V: TRBV5-1
CDR3: CASREGEKLFF

length: 18
V: TRBV9
CDR3: CASSVGPGQGVDNYGYTF

length: 16
V: TRBV7-9
CDR3: CASSSVAGGNTGELFF

length: 16
V: TRBV18
CDR3: CASSESGLRNYNEQFF

length: 15
V: TRBV3-1/TRBV3-2
CDR3: CASSRGRGRNQPQHF

length: 14
V: TRBV6-5
CDR3: CASNRGDRASPLHF

length: 15
V: TRBV7-3
CDR3: CASSLTAGRRNEQFF

length: 14
V: TRBV7-9
CDR3: CASSGQTYSYEQYF

length: 14
V: TRBV11-3
CDR3: CASSLGGGPYEQYF

length: 15
V: TRBV2
CDR3: CASSDGGATNEKLFF

length: 15
V: TRBV5-4
CDR3: CASSLETGASYGYTF

length: 12
V: TRBV2
CDR3: CASSARLEPQHF

length: 13
V: TRBV7-8
CDR3: CASTGQHNEKLFF

length: 13
V: TRBV30
CDR3: CAWKGTGRSPLHF

length: 14
V: TRBV5-6
CDR3: CASSLASVSRGYTF

length: 17
V: TRBV7-6
CDR3: CASSFGQGPAGANVLTF

length: 15
V: TRBV6-5
CDR3: CASSPTAQLNTEAFF